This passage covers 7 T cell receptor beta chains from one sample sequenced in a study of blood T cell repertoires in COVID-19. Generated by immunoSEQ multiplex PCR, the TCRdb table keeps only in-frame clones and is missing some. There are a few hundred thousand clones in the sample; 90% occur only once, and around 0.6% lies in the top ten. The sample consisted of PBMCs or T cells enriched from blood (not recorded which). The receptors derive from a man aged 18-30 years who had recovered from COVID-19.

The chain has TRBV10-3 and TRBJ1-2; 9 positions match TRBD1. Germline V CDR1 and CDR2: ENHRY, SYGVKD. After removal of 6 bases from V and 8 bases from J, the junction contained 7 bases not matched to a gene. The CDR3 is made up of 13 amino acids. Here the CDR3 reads CAIRQQGAGGYTF. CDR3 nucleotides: TGTGCCATCAGGCAACAGGGGGCGGGGGGCTACACCTTC.

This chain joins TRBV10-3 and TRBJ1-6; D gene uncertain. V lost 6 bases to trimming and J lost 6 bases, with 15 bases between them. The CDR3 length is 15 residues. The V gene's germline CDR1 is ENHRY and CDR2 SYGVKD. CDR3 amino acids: CAIRADQTPNSPLHF. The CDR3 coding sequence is TGTGCCATCAGAGCGGACCAGACGCCTAATTCACCCCTCCACTTT.

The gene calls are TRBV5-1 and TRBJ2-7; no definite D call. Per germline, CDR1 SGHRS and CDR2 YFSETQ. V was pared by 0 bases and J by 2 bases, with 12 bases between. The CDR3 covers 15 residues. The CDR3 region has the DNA TGCGCCAGCAGCTTGGCCGTGACGGGTACCTACGAGCAGTACTTC. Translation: CASSLAVTGTYEQYF.

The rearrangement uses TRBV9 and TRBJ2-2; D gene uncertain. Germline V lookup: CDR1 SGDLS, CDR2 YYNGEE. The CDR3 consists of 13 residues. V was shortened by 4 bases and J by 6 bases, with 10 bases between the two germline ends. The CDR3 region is CASSPNTAGELFF. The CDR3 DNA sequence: TGTGCCAGCAGCCCAAATACGGCCGGGGAGCTGTTTTTT. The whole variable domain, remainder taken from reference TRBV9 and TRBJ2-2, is DSGVTQTPKHLITATGQRVTLRCSPRSGDLSVYWYQQSLDQGLQFLIQYYNGEERAKGNILERFSAQQFPDLHSELNLSSLELGDSALYFCASSPNTAGELFFGEGSRLTVL.

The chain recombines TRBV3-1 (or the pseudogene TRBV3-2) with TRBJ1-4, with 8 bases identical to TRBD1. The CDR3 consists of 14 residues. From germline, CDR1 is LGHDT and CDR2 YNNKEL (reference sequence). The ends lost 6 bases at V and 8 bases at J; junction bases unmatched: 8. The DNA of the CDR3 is TGTGCCAGCAGAACTGGACAGGGACGGGAAAAACTGTTTTTT. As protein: CASRTGQGREKLFF.

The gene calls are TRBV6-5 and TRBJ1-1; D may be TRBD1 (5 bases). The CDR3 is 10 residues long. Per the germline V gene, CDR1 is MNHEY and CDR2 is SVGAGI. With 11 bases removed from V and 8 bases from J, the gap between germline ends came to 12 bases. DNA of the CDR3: TGTGCCGCATTTCGGGGGGAAGCTTTCTTT. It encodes CAAFRGEAFF.

The CDR3 here is CASSLKESSGNTIYF. CDR3 in DNA: TGCGCCAGCAGCTTGAAAGAGTCATCTGGAAACACCATATATTTT. V and J are TRBV5-1 and TRBJ1-3; D gene ambiguous. Germline assignment: CDR1 SGHRS and CDR2 YFSETQ. The V end lost 1 base, the J end lost 1 base, and 9 bases lay between the germline ends. The CDR3 extends over 15 amino acids.